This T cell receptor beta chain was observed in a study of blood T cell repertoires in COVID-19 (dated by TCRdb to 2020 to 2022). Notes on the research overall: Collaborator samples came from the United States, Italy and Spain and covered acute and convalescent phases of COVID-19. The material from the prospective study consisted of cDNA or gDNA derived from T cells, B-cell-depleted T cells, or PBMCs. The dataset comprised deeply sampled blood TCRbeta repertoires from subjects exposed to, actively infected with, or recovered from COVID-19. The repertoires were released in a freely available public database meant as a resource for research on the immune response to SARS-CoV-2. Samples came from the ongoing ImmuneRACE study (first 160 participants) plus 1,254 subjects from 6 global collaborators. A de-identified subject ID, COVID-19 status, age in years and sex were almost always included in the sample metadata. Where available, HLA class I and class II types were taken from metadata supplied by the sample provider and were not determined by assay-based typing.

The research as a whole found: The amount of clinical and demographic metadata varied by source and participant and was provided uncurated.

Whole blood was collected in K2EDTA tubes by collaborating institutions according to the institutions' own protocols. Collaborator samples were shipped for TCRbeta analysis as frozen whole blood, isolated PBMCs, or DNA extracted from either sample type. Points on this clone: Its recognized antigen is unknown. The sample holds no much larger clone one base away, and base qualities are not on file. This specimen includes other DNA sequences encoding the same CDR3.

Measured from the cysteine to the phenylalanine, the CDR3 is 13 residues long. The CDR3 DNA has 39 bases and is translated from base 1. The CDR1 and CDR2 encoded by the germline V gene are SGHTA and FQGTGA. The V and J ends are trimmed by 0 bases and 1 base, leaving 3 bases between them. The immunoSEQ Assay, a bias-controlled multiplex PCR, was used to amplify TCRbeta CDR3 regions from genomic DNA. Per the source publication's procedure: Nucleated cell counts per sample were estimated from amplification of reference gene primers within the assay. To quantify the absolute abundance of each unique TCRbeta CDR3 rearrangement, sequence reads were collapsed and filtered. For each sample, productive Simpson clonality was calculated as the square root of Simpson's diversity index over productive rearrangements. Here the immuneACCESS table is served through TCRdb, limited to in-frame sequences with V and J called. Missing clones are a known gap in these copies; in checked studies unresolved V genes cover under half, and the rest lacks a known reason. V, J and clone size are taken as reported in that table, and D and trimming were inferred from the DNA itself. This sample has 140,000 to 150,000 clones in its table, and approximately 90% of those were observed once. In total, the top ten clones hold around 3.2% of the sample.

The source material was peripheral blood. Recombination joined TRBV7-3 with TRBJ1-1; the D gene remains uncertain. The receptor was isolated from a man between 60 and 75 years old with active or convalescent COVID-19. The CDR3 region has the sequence CASSLTGNTEAFF. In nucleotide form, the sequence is TGTGCCAGCAGCTTAACCGGGAACACTGAAGCTTTCTTT. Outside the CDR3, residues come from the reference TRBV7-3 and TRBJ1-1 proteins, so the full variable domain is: GAGVSQTPSNKVTEKGKYVELRCDPISGHTALYWYRQSLGQGPEFLIYFQGTGAADDSGLPNDRFFAVRPEGSVSTLKIQRTERGDSAVYLCASSLTGNTEAFFGQGTRLTVV.